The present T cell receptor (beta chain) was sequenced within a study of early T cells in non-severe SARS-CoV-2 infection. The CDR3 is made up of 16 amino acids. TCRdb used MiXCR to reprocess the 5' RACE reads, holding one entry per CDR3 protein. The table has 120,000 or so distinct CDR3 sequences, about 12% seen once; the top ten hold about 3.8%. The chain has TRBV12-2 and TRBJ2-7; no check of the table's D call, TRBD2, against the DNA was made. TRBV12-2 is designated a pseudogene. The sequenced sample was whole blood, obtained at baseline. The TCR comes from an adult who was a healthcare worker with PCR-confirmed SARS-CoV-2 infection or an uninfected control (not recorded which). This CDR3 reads CASRLDKGRLAYEQYF. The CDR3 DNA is TGTGCAAGTCGCTTAGACAAGGGCAGACTTGCCTACGAGCAGTACTTC.